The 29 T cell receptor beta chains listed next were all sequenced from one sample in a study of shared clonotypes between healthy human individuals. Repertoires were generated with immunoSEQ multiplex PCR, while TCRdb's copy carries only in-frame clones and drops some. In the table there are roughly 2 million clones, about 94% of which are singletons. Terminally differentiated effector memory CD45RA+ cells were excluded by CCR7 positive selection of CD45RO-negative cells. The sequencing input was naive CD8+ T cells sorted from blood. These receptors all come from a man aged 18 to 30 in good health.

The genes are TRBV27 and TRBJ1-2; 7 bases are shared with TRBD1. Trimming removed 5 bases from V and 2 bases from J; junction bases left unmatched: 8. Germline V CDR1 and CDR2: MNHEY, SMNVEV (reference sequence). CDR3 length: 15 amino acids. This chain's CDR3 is CASSPTTGANYGYTF. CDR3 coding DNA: TGTGCCAGCAGTCCTACCACAGGGGCCAACTATGGCTACACCTTC.

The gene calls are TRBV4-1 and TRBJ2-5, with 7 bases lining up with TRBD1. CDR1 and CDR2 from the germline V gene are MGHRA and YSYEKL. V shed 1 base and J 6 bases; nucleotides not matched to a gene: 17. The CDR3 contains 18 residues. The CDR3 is CASSQVASFDRVIKTQYF. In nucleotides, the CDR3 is TGCGCCAGCAGCCAAGTCGCCAGCTTCGACAGGGTAATTAAGACCCAGTACTTC.

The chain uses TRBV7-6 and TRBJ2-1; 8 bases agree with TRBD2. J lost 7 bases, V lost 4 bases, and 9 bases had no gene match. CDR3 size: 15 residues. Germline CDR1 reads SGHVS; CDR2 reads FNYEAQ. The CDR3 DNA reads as TGTGCCAGCAGCTCACCCGGACTAGCCCAGAATGAGCAGTTCTTC. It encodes CASSSPGLAQNEQFF.

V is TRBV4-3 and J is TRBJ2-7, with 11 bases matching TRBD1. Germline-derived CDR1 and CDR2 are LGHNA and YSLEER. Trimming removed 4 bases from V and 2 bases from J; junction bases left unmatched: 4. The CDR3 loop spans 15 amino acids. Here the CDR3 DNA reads TGCGCCAGCAGCCCCCGGGACAGGGGGACCTACGAGCAGTACTTC. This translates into CASSPRDRGTYEQYF.

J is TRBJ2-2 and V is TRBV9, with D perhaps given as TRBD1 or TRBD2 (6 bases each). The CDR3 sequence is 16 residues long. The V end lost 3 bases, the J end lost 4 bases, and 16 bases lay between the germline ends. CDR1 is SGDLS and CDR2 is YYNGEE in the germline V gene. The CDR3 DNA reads TGTGCCAGCAGCGACCCGGGGGCGGAGGGCACCGGGGAGCTGTTTTTT. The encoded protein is CASSDPGAEGTGELFF.

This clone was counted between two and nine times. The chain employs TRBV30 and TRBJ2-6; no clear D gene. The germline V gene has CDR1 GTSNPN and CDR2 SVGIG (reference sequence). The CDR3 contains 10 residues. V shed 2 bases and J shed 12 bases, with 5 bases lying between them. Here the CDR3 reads CAWSQGVLTF. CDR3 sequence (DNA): TGTGCCTGGAGTCAAGGCGTCCTGACTTTC. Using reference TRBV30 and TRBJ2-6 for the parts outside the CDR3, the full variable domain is SQTIHQWPATLVQPVGSPLSLECTVEGTSNPNLYWYRQAAGRGLQLLFYSVGIGQISSEVPQNLSASRPQDRQFILSSKKLLLSDSGFYLCAWSQGVLTFGAGSRLTVL.

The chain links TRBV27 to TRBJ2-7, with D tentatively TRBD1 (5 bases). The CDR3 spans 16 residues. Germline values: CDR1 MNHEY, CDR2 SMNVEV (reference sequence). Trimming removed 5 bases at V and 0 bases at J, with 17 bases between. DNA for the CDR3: TGTGCCAGCAGTCCTTCCTCAGGGAAACTCTCCTACGAGCAGTACTTC. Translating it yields CASSPSSGKLSYEQYF.

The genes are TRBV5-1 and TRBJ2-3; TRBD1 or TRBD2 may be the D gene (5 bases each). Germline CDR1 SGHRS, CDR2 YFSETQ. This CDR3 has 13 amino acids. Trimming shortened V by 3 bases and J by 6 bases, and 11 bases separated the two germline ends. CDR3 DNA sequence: TGCGCCAGCAGCTCGGGACCCCAGGATACGCAGTATTTT. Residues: CASSSGPQDTQYF.

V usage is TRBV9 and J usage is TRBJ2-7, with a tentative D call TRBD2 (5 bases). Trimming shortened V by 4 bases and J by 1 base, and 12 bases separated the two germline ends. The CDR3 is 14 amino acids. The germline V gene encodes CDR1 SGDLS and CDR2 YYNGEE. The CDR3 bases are TGTGCCAGCAGCCCCGGGGTGGGGTCCTACGAGCAGTACTTC. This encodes CASSPGVGSYEQYF.

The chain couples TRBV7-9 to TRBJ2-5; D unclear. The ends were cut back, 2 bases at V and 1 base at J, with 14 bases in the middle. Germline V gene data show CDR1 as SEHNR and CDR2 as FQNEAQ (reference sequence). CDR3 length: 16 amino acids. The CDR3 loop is CASSLSQTSPQETQYF. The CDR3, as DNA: TGTGCCAGCAGCTTAAGCCAGACGTCTCCCCAAGAGACCCAGTACTTC.

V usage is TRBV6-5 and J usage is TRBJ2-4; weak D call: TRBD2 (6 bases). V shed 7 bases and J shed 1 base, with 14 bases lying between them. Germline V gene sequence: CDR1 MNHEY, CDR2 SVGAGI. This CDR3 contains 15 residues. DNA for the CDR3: TGTGCCAGCAAAAACAGAGGGAGGGCCAAAAACATTCAGTACTTC. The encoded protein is CASKNRGRAKNIQYF.

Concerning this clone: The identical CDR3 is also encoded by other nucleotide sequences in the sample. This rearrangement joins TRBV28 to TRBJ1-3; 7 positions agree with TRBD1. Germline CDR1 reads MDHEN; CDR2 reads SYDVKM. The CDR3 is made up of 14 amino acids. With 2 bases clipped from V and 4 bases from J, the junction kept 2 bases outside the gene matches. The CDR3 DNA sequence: TGTGCCAGCAGTTTAGGGGGACAGGGAAACACCATATATTTT. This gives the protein CASSLGGQGNTIYF.

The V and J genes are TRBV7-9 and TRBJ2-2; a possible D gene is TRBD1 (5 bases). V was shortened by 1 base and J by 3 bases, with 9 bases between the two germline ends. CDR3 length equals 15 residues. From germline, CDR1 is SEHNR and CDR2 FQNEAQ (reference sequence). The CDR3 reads CASSLEQVDTGELFF. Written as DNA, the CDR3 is TGTGCCAGCAGCTTAGAACAGGTGGACACCGGGGAGCTGTTTTTT.

The CDR3 loop is CASSYGTAKTKLFF. The CDR3 DNA is TGTGCCAGCAGCTATGGGACAGCTAAGACAAAACTGTTTTTT. The chain recombines TRBV5-6 with TRBJ1-4, with 7 bases identical to TRBD1. The CDR3 is 14 residues long. V lost 3 bases, J lost 10 bases, and 9 bases stayed unmatched. Germline CDR1 is SGHDT and CDR2 is YYEEEE.

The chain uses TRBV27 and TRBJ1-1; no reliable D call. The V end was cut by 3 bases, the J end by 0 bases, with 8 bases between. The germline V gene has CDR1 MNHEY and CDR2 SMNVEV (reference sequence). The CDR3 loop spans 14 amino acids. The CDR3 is CASSLSRLNTEAFF. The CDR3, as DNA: TGTGCCAGCAGTTTGTCCAGGCTGAACACTGAAGCTTTCTTT.

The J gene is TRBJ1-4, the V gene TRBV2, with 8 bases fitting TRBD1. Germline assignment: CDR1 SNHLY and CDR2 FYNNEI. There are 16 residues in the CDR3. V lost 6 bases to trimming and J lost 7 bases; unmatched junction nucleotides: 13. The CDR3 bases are TGTGCCAGCAGGCTACCAGGGGGCGCGTTCGGTGAAAAACTGTTTTTT. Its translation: CASRLPGGAFGEKLFF.

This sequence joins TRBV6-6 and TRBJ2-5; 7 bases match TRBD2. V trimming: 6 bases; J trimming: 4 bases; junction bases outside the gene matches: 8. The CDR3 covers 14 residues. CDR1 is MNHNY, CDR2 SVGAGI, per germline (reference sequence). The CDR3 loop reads CASSPNGGGETQYF. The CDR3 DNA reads TGTGCCAGCAGCCCGAATGGCGGGGGAGAGACCCAGTACTTC.

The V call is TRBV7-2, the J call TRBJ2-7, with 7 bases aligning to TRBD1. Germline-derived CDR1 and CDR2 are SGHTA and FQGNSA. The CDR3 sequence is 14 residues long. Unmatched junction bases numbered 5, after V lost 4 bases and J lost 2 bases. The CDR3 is CASSSPGTAYEQYF. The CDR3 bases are TGTGCCAGCAGCTCCCCCGGGACAGCCTACGAGCAGTACTTC.

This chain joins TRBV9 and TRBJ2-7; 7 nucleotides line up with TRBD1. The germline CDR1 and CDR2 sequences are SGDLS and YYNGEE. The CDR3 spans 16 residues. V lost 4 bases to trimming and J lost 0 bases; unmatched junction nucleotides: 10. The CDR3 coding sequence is TGTGCCAGCAGCCTGACAGGGAATAGTCCCTCCTACGAGCAGTACTTC. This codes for CASSLTGNSPSYEQYF.

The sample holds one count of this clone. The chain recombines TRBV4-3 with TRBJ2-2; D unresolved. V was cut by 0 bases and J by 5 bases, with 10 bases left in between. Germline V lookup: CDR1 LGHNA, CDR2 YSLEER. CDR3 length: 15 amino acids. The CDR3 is CASSQEPSGTGELFF. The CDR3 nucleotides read TGCGCCAGCAGCCAAGAACCTAGTGGAACCGGGGAGCTGTTTTTT.

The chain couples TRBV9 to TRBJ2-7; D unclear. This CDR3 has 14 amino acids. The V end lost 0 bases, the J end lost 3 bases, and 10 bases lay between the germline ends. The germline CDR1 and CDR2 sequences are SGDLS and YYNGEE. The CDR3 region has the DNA TGTGCCAGCAGCGTAGATGGGCAGTTCTACGAGCAGTACTTC. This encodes CASSVDGQFYEQYF. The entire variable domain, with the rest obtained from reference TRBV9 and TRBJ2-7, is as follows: DSGVTQTPKHLITATGQRVTLRCSPRSGDLSVYWYQQSLDQGLQFLIQYYNGEERAKGNILERFSAQQFPDLHSELNLSSLELGDSALYFCASSVDGQFYEQYFGPGTRLTVT.

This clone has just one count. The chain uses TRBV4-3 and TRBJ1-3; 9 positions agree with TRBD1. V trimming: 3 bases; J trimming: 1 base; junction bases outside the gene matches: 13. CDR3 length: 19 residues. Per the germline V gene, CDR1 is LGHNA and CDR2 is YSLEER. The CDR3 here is CASSQDTGTGSLSGNTIYF. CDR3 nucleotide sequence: TGCGCCAGCAGCCAGGATACCGGGACAGGGAGTTTATCTGGAAACACCATATATTTT.

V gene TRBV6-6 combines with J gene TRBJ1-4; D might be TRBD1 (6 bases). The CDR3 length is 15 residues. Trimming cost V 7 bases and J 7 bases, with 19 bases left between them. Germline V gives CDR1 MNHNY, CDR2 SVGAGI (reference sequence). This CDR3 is CASILGGAPGEKLFF. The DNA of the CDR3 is TGTGCCAGCATCCTAGGGGGGGCGCCGGGTGAAAAACTGTTTTTT.

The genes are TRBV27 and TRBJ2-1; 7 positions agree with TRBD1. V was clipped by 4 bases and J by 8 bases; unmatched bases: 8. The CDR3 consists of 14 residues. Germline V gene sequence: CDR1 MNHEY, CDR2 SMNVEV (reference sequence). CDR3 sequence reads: CASSSITGADEQFF. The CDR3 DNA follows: TGTGCCAGCAGTTCCATAACAGGGGCCGATGAGCAGTTCTTC.

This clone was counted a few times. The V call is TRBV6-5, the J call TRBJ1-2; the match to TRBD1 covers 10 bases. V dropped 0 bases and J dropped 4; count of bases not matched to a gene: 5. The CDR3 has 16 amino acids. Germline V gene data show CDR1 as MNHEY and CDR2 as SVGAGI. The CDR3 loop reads CASSYSPGQGTYGYTF. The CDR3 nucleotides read TGTGCCAGCAGTTACTCACCGGGACAGGGGACCTATGGCTACACCTTC.

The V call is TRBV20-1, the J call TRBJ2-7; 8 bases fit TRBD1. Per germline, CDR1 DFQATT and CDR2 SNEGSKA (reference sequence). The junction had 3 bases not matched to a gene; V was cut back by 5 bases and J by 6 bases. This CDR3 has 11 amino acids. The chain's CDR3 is CSAHRGVEQYF. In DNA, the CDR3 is TGCAGTGCTCACAGGGGGGTCGAGCAGTACTTC.

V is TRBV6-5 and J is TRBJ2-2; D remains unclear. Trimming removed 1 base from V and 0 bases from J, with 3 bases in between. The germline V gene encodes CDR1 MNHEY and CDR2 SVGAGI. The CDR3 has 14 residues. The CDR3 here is CASSYYPNTGELFF. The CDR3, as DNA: TGTGCCAGCAGTTACTACCCGAACACCGGGGAGCTGTTTTTT.

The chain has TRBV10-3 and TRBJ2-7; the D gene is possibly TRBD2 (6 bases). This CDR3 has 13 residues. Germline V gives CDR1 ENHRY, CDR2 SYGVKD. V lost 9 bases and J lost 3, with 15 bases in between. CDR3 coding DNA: TGTGCCATGCACATTGTGGGAGGCTACGAGCAGTACTTC. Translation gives CAMHIVGGYEQYF.

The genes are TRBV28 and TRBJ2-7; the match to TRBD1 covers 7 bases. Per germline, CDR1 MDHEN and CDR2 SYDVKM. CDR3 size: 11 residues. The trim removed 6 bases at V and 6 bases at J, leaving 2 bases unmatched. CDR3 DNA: TGTGCCAGCAGGAACAGGGGCGAGCAGTACTTC. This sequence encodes CASRNRGEQYF.